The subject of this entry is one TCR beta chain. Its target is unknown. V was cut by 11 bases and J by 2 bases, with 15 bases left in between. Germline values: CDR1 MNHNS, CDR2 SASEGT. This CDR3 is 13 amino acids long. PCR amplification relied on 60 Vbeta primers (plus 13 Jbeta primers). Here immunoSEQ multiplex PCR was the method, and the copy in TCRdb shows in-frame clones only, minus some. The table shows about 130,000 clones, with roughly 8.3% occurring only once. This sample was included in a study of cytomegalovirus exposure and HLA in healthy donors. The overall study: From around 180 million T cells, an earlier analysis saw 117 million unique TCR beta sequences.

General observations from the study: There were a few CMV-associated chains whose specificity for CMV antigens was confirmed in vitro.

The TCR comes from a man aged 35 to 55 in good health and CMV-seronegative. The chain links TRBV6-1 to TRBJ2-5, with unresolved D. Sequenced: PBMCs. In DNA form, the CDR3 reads TGTGCCGGGCGACGAGAATTGCAAGAGACCCAGTACTTC. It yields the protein CAGRRELQETQYF.